This TCR beta chain originates from a study of T-cell reconstitution after alpha-beta-depleted transplantation in children. Overall study results and limits: At the one-year point after transplant, T-cell counts and TCRbeta diversity were found to come mostly from T cells that had been newly produced.

This clonotype was seen at least ten times. Antigen: not known. Trimming removed 5 bases at V and 4 bases at J, with 9 bases between. Germline-derived CDR1 and CDR2 are MNHEY and SMNVEV (reference sequence). CDR3 length equals 13 residues. TCRbeta library construction was performed incorporating unique molecular identifiers. TCRdb recomputed calls from the PCR reads with MiXCR, one row per CDR3 protein. Of 670,000 or so distinct CDR3 sequences in the sample, approximately 14% are singletons; the top ten hold roughly 0.77%. The chain is built from TRBV27 and TRBJ1-5; no firm D call. The TCR sequence derives from a girl between 2 and 10 years old with congenital amegakaryocytic thrombocytopenia, due to receive a stem cell transplant. This specimen consisted of PBMCs, obtained before TCRalphabeta/CD19-depleted stem cell transplant. CDR3 sequence: CASSPLENQPQHF. The CDR3 region has the DNA TGTGCCAGCAGTCCCCTCGAGAATCAGCCCCAGCATTTT.